This entry lists 21 T cell receptor beta chains sequenced from one sample in a study of tumor-infiltrating lymphocytes in primary liver carcinoma (dated by TCRdb to about 2017). The data were produced on an Illumina HiSeq 2500. Using a constant-region primer and ProtoScript II reverse transcriptase, TCRbeta-specific cDNA was reverse-transcribed from around 500 ng total RNA. Construction of the TCRbeta libraries relied on three nested rounds of multiplex PCR, following a slightly modified ARM-PCR procedure. Each of the first two PCR rounds ran for around 10 cycles using multiplex TRBV1-TRBV30 forward primers together with a Cbeta reverse primer. TCRdb reanalyzed the raw reads on its own, using fastp at Q25 for trimming and MiXCR for clone calling, and kept in-frame beta chains. Rows merge per CDR3 protein into single entries with the most common DNA and genes. The sample table contains fewer than 350,000 distinct CDR3 sequences; only one count was recorded for roughly 61% of them. 5.5% to 8% of the sample goes to the ten largest clones.

Blood RNA was extracted from unsorted whole blood with TRIzol reagent; germline DNA came from the DNeasy Blood & Tissue kit. The material sequenced was peripheral blood. These receptors originate from a middle-aged man with primary liver carcinoma and hepatitis B virus infection.

Of note for this clonotype: This sequence may be a read error, since a much larger clone differs from it by one base. The rearrangement links TRBV6-5 to TRBJ1-2; D call uncertain. Germline loops: CDR1 MNHEY, CDR2 SVGAGI. V was shortened by 7 bases and J by 6 bases, with 15 bases between the two germline ends. The CDR3 sequence is 13 residues long. CDR3 sequence (DNA): TGTGCCAGCATCGCAGAAGGGTCCGATGGCTACACCTTC. Its translation: CASIAEGSDGYTF.

About this clonotype: A clone one base away is much larger, so this may be a read error. J is TRBJ1-1 and V is TRBV12-3 or TRBV12-4; D remains unclear. The V gene lost 7 bases and the J gene lost 1 base, with 4 bases spanning the gap. The length of the CDR3 is 11 residues. This CDR3 is CASTSNTEAFF. Here the CDR3 DNA reads TGTGCCAGCACCTCGAACACTGAAGCTTTCTTT.

The chain combines TRBV6-6 with TRBJ2-3; tentative D call: TRBD2 (5 bases). CDR1 and CDR2 from the germline V gene are MNHNY and SVGAGI (reference sequence). Trimming left V 0 bases short and J 5 bases short, with 12 bases between. The CDR3 has 15 amino acids. The DNA for the CDR3 is TGTGCCAGCAGTTACTCGAGGGAGAGGGAAGATACGCAGTATTTT. It is translated as CASSYSREREDTQYF.

About this clonotype itself: Being one base from a much bigger clone, this may be a read error. J is TRBJ2-1 and V is TRBV4-1; TRBD2 matches at 7 bases. The CDR3 contains 16 residues. Germline CDR1 MGHRA, CDR2 YSYEKL. Trimming cost V 2 bases and J 3 bases; bases outside gene matches: 7. For the CDR3, the DNA is TGCGCCAGCAGCCAAAAAAGCGGGACCCTCTACAATGAGCAGTTCTTC. Translating gives CASSQKSGTLYNEQFF.

As regards this clonotype: With a much larger clone just one base away, this may be a read error. This sequence joins TRBV6-1 and TRBJ2-7, with 7 positions matching TRBD1. Looked up from germline, CDR1 is MNHNS and CDR2 is SASEGT. This CDR3 is built from 12 residues. Germline trimming cut 7 bases from V and 10 bases from J; bases unmatched to any gene: 10. The CDR3 reads CASNYQGVSQYF. The CDR3 nucleotides read TGTGCCAGCAATTATCAGGGGGTCTCACAGTACTTC.

This clonotype was seen ten or more times. This chain uses TRBV11-2 with TRBJ2-1; no clear D. The V and J ends lost 2 bases and 9 bases respectively, with 5 bases between them. The CDR3 extends over 11 amino acids. CDR1 SGHAT and CDR2 FQNNGV come from the germline V gene. The CDR3 region is CASSLSAEQFF. The CDR3 coding sequence is TGTGCCAGCAGCTTAAGTGCTGAGCAGTTCTTC.

This chain connects TRBV5-6 to TRBJ1-5; no reliable D call. The germline CDR1 and CDR2 sequences are SGHDT and YYEEEE. Trimming pared 5 bases from V and 2 bases from J, leaving 11 bases between. The CDR3 has 14 residues. CDR3 loop: CASRLPRGNQPQHF. The CDR3 region has the DNA TGTGCCAGCAGGCTTCCTAGGGGCAATCAGCCCCAGCATTTT.

Comment on this clonotype: One end of the junction varies from germline; a read error may be responsible. The rearrangement uses TRBV29-1 and TRBJ2-7; 7 bases fit TRBD1. Germline CDR1 and CDR2: SQVTM and ANQGSEA. The CDR3 is 13 residues long. CDR3 sequence (DNA): TGTAGCGTTGAGGGACAGAGGTTTGGCGAGCAGTACTTC. Translation gives CSVEGQRFGEQYF.

The chain has TRBV29-1 and TRBJ2-7, with D tentatively TRBD2 (6 bases). Per the germline V gene, CDR1 is SQVTM and CDR2 is ANQGSEA. The CDR3 sequence is 12 residues long. V gave up 4 bases and J gave up 5 bases, with 12 bases separating them. The CDR3 coding sequence is TGCAGCGTTGGACTAGGTAGCAACGAGCAGTACTTC. Its translation: CSVGLGSNEQYF.

This clonotype was observed at least ten times. The rearrangement joins TRBV6-2 or TRBV6-3 to TRBJ2-5; no clear D. Germline lookup yields CDR1 MNHEY and CDR2 SVGEGT. V lost 0 bases and J lost 5, with 10 bases in between. This CDR3 has 14 amino acids. The DNA for the CDR3 is TGTGCCAGCAGTTACTCGAGCCCTTGGGAGACCCAGTACTTC. Its protein is CASSYSSPWETQYF.

A remark on this clonotype: It is likely a read error, because the conserved phenylalanine at the end of the CDR3 is missing. This chain joins TRBV11-1 and TRBJ2-5; a possible D gene is TRBD1 (5 bases). The CDR3 totals 15 residues. Per germline, CDR1 SGHAT and CDR2 FQDESV (reference sequence). V lost 4 bases and J 1 base, leaving 13 bases between the germline ends. Here the CDR3 DNA reads TGTGCCAGCAGCTCTCAAGGACATTTCCAAGAGACCCAGTACTTA. It encodes CASSSQGHFQETQYL.

The chain carries TRBV5-4 and TRBJ1-1; D is uncertain. The ends were cut back, 4 bases at V and 1 base at J, with 8 bases in the middle. CDR1 and CDR2 from the germline V gene are SGHNT and YYREEE (reference sequence). CDR3 length: 13 amino acids. The CDR3 protein is CASSTGGNTEAFF. CDR3 bases: TGTGCCAGCAGCACGGGCGGGAACACTGAAGCTTTCTTT.

With respect to this clonotype: A read error may explain this, as a much larger clone is one base away. The chain is built from TRBV6-5 and TRBJ1-3; D gene ambiguous. Germline V gene data show CDR1 as MNHEY and CDR2 as SVGAGI. There are 14 residues in the CDR3. Here the CDR3 reads CATSQTSSGNTIYF. Here the CDR3 DNA reads TGTGCCACCAGTCAAACAAGCTCTGGAAACACCATATATTTT.

As to this clonotype: A read error is likely, as this CDR3 ends without the conserved phenylalanine or tryptophan. Because the CDR3's place on the DNA is in doubt, the DNA is left out and the CDR3 is given as listed by TCRdb. The CDR3 region is CATKALTGVYYEQYI. The chain combines TRBV6-1 with TRBJ2-7; the table's D call, TRBD1, has no DNA check behind it. The CDR3 is 15 amino acids in total, end residues counted. Germline CDR1 MNHNS, CDR2 SASEGT.

Concerning this clonotype: Here the CDR3 omits its conserved ending phenylalanine or tryptophan, so a read error is the likely source. The genes are TRBV11-2 and TRBJ2-1; D is possibly TRBD2 (5 bases). Per the germline V gene, CDR1 is SGHAT and CDR2 is FQNNGV. The CDR3 length is 13 residues. The CDR3 loop is CANSLGRANEQFS. In DNA, the CDR3 is TGTGCCAACAGCTTAGGGAGAGCGAATGAGCAGTTCTCC.

The chain has TRBV12-3 or TRBV12-4 and TRBJ2-1, with D hard to call. The CDR3 loop spans 13 amino acids. Trimming pared 8 bases from V and 4 bases from J, leaving 12 bases between. CDR3 loop: CASCWARYNEQFF. CDR3 bases: TGTGCCAGCTGCTGGGCGCGATACAATGAGCAGTTCTTC.

This clonotype was recorded at least ten times. The gene calls are TRBV11-1 and TRBJ2-5; tentative D call: TRBD1 (5 bases). The length of the CDR3 is 15 residues. Germline loops: CDR1 SGHAT, CDR2 FQDESV (reference sequence). V was cut by 5 bases and J by 2 bases, with 15 bases left in between. CDR3 residues: CASSLRQTLQETQYF. Written as DNA, the CDR3 is TGTGCCAGCAGCCTTAGACAGACCCTACAAGAGACCCAGTACTTC.

Here the CDR3 reads CASSCSIGAGASSYEQYF. CDR3 bases: TGTGCCAGCAGTTGCTCGATTGGAGCGGGTGCCAGTTCCTACGAGCAGTACTTC. The rearrangement joins TRBV6-5 to TRBJ2-7; D may be TRBD2 (6 bases). V dropped 4 bases and J dropped 1 base, with 23 bases sitting between them. The CDR3 totals 18 residues. Germline CDR1 and CDR2: MNHEY and SVGAGI.

Comment on this clonotype: This may be a read error, as it is one base from a much larger clone. The chain combines TRBV6-1 with TRBJ1-5, with D hard to call. Germline-derived CDR1 and CDR2 are MNHNS and SASEGT. The CDR3 has 16 residues. Trimming removed 5 bases at V and 3 bases at J, with 17 bases between. For the CDR3, the DNA is TGTGCCAGCAGTATGACCCAGACTGGGGTCAATCAGCCCCAGCATTTT. Translation gives CASSMTQTGVNQPQHF.

A few counts support this clonotype. One end of the junction fails to match germline, which may point to a read error. The chain links TRBV11-2 to TRBJ2-5, with 7 bases identical to TRBD1. Germline CDR1 is SGHAT and CDR2 is FQNNGV. This CDR3 contains 14 residues. The CDR3 region is CASSRDSGSETQYF. CDR3 nucleotides: TGTGCTAGCAGCCGGGACAGTGGATCAGAGACCCAGTACTTC. The complete variable domain, with remaining parts taken from reference TRBV11-2 and TRBJ2-5, reads EAGVAQSPRYKIIEKRQSVAFWCNPISGHATLYWYQQILGQGPKLLIQFQNNGVVDDSQLPKDRFSAERLKGVDSTLKIQPAKLEDSAVYLCASSRDSGSETQYFGPGTRLLVL.

The chain is built from TRBV5-6 and TRBJ1-1; 9 bases agree with TRBD1. V dropped 6 bases and J dropped 2; count of bases not matched to a gene: 8. The CDR3 contains 15 residues. Germline V lookup: CDR1 SGHDT, CDR2 YYEEEE. The CDR3 sequence is CASNHRGPRNTEAFF. Here the CDR3 DNA reads TGTGCCAGCAACCACAGGGGGCCGCGTAACACTGAAGCTTTCTTT.